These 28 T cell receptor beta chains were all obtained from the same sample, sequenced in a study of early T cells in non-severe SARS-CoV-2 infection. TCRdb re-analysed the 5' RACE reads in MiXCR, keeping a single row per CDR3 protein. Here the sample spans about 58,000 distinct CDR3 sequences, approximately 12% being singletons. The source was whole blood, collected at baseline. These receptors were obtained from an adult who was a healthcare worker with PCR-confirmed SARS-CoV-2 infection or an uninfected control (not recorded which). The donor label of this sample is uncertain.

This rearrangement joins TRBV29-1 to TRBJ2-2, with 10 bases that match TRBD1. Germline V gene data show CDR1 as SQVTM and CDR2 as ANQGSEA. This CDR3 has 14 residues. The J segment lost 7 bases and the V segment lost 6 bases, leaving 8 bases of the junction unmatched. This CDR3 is CSVIGQGVSGELFF. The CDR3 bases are TGCAGCGTAATTGGACAGGGGGTCAGCGGGGAGCTGTTTTTT.

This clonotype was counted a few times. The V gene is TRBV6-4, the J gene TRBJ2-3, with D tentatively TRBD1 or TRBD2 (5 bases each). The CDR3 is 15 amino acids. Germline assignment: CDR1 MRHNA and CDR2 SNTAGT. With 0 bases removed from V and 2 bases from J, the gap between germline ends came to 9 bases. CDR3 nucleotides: TGTGCCAGCAGTGACTCAGGGGAGTTCACAGATACGCAGTATTTT. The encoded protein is CASSDSGEFTDTQYF.

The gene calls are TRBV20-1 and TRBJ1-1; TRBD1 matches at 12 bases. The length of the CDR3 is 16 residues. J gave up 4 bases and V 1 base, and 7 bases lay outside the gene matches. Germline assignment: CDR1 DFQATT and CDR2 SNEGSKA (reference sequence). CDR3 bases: TGCAGTGCTAGAGCTCCGGGACAGGGGGCCTTCACTGAAGCTTTCTTT. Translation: CSARAPGQGAFTEAFF.

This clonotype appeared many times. CDR3 sequence: CASSAFGQTGELFF. The CDR3 DNA is TGTGCCAGCAGTGCCTTCGGTCAGACCGGGGAGCTGTTTTTT. The rearrangement uses TRBV6-1 and TRBJ2-2; no clear D gene. Germline V gene lookup returns CDR1 MNHNS and CDR2 SASEGT. Between the trimmed V and J ends, which lost 4 bases and 5 bases, there was a span of 11 bases. The CDR3 extends over 14 amino acids.

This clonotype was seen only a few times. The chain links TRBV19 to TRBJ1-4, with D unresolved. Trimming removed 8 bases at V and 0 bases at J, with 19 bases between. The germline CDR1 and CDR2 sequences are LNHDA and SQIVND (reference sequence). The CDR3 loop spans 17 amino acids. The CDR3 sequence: CASSHYGKLSTNEKLFF. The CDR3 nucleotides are TGTGCCAGTTCCCACTACGGCAAGCTGTCAACTAATGAAAAACTGTTTTTT.

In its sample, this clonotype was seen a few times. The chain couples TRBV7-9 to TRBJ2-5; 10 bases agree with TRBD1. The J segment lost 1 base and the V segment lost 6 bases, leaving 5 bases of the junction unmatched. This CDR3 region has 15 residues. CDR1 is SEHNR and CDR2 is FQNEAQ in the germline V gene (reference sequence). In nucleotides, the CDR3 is TGTGCCAGCAGGGGGGACAGGGGTATCCAAGAGACCCAGTACTTC. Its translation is CASRGDRGIQETQYF.

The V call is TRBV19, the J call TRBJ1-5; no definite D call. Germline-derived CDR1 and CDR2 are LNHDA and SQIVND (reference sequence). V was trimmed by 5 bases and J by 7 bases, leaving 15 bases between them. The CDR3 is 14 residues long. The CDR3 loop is CASSDARGGQPQHF. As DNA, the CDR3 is TGTGCCAGTAGTGATGCCCGGGGTGGGCAGCCCCAGCATTTT.

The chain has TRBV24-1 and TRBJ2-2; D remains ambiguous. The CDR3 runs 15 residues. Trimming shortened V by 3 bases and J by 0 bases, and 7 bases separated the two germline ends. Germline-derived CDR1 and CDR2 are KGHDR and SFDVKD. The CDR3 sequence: CATSDLSTNTGELFF. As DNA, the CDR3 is TGTGCCACCAGTGATCTCTCAACGAACACCGGGGAGCTGTTTTTT.

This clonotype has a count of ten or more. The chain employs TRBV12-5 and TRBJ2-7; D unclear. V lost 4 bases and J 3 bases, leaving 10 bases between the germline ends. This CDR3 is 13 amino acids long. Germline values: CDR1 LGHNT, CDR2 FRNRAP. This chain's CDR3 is CASGSLGDYEQYV. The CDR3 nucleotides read TGTGCTAGTGGTTCCCTTGGAGACTACGAGCAGTACGTC.

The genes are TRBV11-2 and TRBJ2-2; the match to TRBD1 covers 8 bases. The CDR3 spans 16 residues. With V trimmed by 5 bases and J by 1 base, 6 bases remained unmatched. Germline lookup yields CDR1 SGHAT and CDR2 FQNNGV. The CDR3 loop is CASSRRTGRNTGELFF. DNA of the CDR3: TGTGCCAGCAGCCGTCGGACAGGGAGGAACACCGGGGAGCTGTTTTTT.

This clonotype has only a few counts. The CDR3 here is CASSQGWDSSNEKLFF. The DNA for the CDR3 is TGTGCCAGCAGCCAGGGATGGGACAGCAGTAATGAAAAACTGTTTTTT. This sequence joins TRBV3-1 and TRBJ1-4; 7 nucleotides match TRBD1. Germline V lookup: CDR1 LGHDT, CDR2 YNNKEL (reference sequence). V lost 3 bases to trimming and J lost 4 bases; unmatched junction nucleotides: 8. The CDR3 is made up of 16 amino acids. Full variable domain (remainder filled in from reference TRBV3-1 and TRBJ1-4): DTAVSQTPKYLVTQMGNDKSIKCEQNLGHDTMYWYKQDSKKFLKIMFSYNNKELIINETVPNRFSPKSPDKAHLNLHINSLELGDSAVYFCASSQGWDSSNEKLFFGSGTQLSVL.

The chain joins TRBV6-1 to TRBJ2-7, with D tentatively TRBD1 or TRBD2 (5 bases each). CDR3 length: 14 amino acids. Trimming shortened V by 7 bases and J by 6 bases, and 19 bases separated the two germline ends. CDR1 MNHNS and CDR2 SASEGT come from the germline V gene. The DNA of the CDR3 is TGTGCCAGCACCAGAGGGGTCCACTTGGCCGAGCAGTACGTC. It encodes CASTRGVHLAEQYV.

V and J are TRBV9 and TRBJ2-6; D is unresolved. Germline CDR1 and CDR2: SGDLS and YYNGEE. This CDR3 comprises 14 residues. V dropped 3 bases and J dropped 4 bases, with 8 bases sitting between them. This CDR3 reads CASSDPLGANVLTF. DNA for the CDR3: TGTGCCAGCAGCGACCCCTTAGGGGCCAACGTCCTGACTTTC.

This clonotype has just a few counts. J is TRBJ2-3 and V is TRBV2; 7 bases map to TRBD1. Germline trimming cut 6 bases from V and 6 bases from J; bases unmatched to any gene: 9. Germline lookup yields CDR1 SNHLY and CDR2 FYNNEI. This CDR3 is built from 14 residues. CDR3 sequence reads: CASSFTGEEDTQYF. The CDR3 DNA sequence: TGTGCCAGCAGCTTTACAGGGGAAGAGGATACGCAGTATTTT.

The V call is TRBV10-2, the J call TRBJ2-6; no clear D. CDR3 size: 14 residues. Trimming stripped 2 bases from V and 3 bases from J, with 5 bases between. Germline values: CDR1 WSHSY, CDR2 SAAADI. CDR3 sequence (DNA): TGCGCCAGCAGTGAGGCGTATGGGGCCAACGTCCTGACTTTC. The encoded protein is CASSEAYGANVLTF.

The CDR3 is CASSQTGVYQETQYF. The CDR3 nucleotides read TGCGCCAGCAGCCAAACGGGGGTCTACCAAGAGACCCAGTACTTC. The rearrangement joins TRBV4-1 to TRBJ2-5; D is perhaps TRBD2 (6 bases). This CDR3 spans 15 amino acids. CDR1 and CDR2 (germline): MGHRA, YSYEKL. The germline V and J ends were trimmed by 2 bases and 0 bases, with 10 bases remaining between them.

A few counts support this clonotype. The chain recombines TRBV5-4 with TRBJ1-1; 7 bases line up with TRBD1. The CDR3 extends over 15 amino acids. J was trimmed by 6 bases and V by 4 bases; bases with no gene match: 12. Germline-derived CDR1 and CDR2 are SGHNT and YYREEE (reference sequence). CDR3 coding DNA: TGTGCCAGCAGCAGGGGGCCACCGGGGGCCGCTGAAGCTTTCTTT. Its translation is CASSRGPPGAAEAFF.

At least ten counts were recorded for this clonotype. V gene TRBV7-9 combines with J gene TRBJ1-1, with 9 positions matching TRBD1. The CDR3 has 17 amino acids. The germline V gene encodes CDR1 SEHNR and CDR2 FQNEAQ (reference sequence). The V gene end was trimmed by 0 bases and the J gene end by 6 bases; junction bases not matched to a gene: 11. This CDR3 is CASSLALIGQGMSEAFF. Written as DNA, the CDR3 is TGTGCCAGCAGCTTAGCGCTTATAGGACAGGGGATGTCTGAAGCTTTCTTT.

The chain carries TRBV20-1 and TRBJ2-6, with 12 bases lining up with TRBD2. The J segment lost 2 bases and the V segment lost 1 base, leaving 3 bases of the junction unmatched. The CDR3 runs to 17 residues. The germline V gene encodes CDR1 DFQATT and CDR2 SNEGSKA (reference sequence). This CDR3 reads CSARALAGGPGANVLTF. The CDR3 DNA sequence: TGCAGTGCTAGAGCCCTAGCGGGGGGGCCTGGGGCCAACGTCCTGACTTTC.

The CDR3 DNA follows: TGCGCCAGCAGCCAAGAGAGACGACAGGGTTTTCAAGAGACCCAGTACTTC. This gives the protein CASSQERRQGFQETQYF. The chain carries TRBV4-1 and TRBJ2-5, with 7 bases that match TRBD1. This CDR3 is built from 17 residues. The V gene end was trimmed by 0 bases and the J gene end by 2 bases; junction bases not matched to a gene: 9. Looked up from germline, CDR1 is MGHRA and CDR2 is YSYEKL.

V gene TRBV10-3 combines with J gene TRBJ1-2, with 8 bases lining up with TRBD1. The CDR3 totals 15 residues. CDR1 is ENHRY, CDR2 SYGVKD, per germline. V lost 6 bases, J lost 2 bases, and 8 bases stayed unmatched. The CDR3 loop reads CAIREPGTGNYGYTF. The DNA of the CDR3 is TGTGCCATCAGGGAACCCGGGACAGGCAACTATGGCTACACCTTC.

The CDR3 coding sequence is TGTGCCATCAGTGCCCGGGACAGGAACACTGAAGCTTTCTTT. Its translation is CAISARDRNTEAFF. V gene TRBV10-3 combines with J gene TRBJ1-1; 7 bases are shared with TRBD1. The CDR3 has 14 amino acids. Germline V gene lookup returns CDR1 ENHRY and CDR2 SYGVKD. Trimming at V came to 4 bases and at J to 1 base, leaving 3 bases not matched to a gene.

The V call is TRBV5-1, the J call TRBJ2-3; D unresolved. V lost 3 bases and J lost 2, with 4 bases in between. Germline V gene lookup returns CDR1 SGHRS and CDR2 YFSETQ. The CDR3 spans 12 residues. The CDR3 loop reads CASSWDTDTQYF. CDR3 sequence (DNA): TGCGCCAGCAGCTGGGACACAGATACGCAGTATTTT.

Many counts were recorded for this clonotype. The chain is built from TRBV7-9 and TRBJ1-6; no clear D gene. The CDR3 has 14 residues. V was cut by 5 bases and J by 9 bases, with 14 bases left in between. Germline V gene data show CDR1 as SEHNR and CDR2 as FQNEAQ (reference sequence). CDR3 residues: CASSPTLAGSPLHF. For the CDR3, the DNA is TGTGCCAGCAGCCCGACCCTCGCAGGTTCACCCCTCCACTTT.

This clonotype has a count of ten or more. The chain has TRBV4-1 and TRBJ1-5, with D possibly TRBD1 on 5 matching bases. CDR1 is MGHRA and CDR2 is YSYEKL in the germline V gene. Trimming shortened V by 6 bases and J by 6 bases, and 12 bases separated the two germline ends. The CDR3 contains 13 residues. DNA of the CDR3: TGCGCCAGCAGGGGGGGATGGAGTCAGCCCCAGCATTTT. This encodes CASRGGWSQPQHF.

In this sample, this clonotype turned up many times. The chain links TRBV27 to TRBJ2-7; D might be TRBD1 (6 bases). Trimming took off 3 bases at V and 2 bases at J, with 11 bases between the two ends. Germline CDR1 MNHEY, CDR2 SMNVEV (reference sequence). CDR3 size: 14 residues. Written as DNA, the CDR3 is TGTGCCAGCAGTTTGAAGACAGGCGCCTACGAGCAGTACGTC. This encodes CASSLKTGAYEQYV.

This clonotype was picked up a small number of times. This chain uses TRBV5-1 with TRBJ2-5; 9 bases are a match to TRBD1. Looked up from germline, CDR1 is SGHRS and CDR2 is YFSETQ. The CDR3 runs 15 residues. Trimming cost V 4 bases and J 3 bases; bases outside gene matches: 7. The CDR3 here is CASSPFGDREETQYF. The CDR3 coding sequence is TGCGCCAGCAGCCCGTTCGGGGACAGGGAAGAGACCCAGTACTTC.

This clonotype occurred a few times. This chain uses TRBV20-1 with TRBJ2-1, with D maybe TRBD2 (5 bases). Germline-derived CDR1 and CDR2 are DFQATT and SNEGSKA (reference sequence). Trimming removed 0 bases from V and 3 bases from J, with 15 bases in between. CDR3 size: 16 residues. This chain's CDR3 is CSARDLAGVFYNEQFF. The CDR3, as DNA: TGCAGTGCTAGAGATCTCGCCGGGGTGTTCTACAATGAGCAGTTCTTC.